Listed below are T cell receptor beta chains from one sample, sequenced in a study of blood T cell repertoires in COVID-19. Assay: immunoSEQ multiplex PCR; the TCRdb copy retains only in-frame clones and omits some. The sample holds 250,000 to 350,000 clones; approximately 89% are singletons and the top ten take over 4%. The specimen sequenced was PBMCs or T cells enriched from blood (not recorded which). The origin of the receptors is a woman in her twenties or thirties who had recovered from COVID-19. The CDR3 runs from the conserved cysteine through the conserved F or W. Fields, in order: D gene, clone size, V gene, J gene, CDR3 protein, CDR3 DNA. A D gene is named only where the DNA matches it firmly. Not every row has a clone size; where given, it reads once, few, many or a size class.

>NA|NA|TRBV7-6|TRBJ1-1
CASSLLMNTEAFF
TGTGCCAGCAGCCTCCTAATGAACACTGAAGCTTTCTTT
>NA|once|TRBV7-6|TRBJ2-1
CASSLAGGLPYNEQFF
TGTGCCAGCAGCTTAGCGGGGGGACTGCCGTACAATGAGCAGTTCTTC
>TRBD1|NA|TRBV10-3|TRBJ2-1
CAISDRTGPGGEQFF
TGTGCCATCAGTGATAGGACAGGTCCAGGTGGTGAGCAGTTCTTC
>TRBD1|NA|TRBV7-9|TRBJ1-2
CASSPGQGATYGYTF
TGTGCCAGCAGTCCGGGACAGGGGGCGACCTATGGCTACACCTTC
>NA|NA|TRBV6-5|TRBJ1-2
CASSWIDSNYGYTF
TGTGCCAGCAGTTGGATCGACAGTAACTATGGCTACACCTTC
>NA|NA|TRBV5-4|TRBJ1-2
CASSPGSLGYGYTF
TGTGCCAGCAGCCCGGGGTCTCTGGGGTATGGCTACACCTTC
>TRBD1|NA|TRBV27|TRBJ1-6
CASSTRTGGNSPLHF
TGTGCCAGCAGCACGCGGACAGGGGGAAATTCACCCCTCCACTTT
>TRBD1|NA|TRBV7-2|TRBJ2-4
CASSQTGASWNIQYF
TGTGCCAGCAGCCAAACAGGGGCCTCCTGGAACATTCAGTACTTC
>TRBD1|NA|TRBV4-1|TRBJ1-1
CASSRKTGFDTEAFF
TGCGCCAGCAGCCGGAAGACAGGGTTTGACACTGAAGCTTTCTTT
>NA|NA|TRBV18|TRBJ2-2
CASSRGDSITGELFF
TGTGCCAGCTCACGCGGGGACAGTATCACCGGGGAGCTGTTTTTT
>NA|NA|TRBV28|TRBJ2-7
CASSLKGLTFYTYEQYF
TGTGCCAGCAGTTTAAAGGGGTTAACATTCTACACCTACGAGCAGTACTTC
>TRBD1|NA|TRBV10-3|TRBJ1-2
CAISEEKGRGDGYTF
TGTGCCATCAGTGAAGAAAAAGGCAGGGGGGATGGCTACACCTTC
>TRBD1|NA|TRBV13|TRBJ1-4
CASSLGAGTGAGEKLFF
TGTGCCAGCAGCTTAGGGGCCGGGACAGGGGCCGGGGAAAAACTGTTTTTT
>TRBD1|NA|TRBV19|TRBJ1-6
CVSGSGGHSPLHF
TGTGTCAGCGGTTCAGGGGGCCATTCACCCCTCCACTTT
>NA|NA|TRBV7-2|TRBJ2-2
CASTLASTGELFF
TGTGCCAGCACCCTAGCCAGCACCGGGGAGCTGTTTTTT